These 23 T cell receptor beta chains were all obtained from the same sample, sequenced in a study of T cell responses to AZD1222 COVID-19 vaccine. The table came from immunoSEQ multiplex PCR; TCRdb's copy has only in-frame clones and leaves some out. The table lists 150,000 or so clones, approximately 91% of them singletons, with roughly 0.98% in the top ten. Sequences were derived from peripheral blood, sampled 28 days after the second AZD1222 dose. Source of these receptors: an adult who received the AZD1222 COVID-19 vaccine.

V and J are TRBV5-1 and TRBJ1-1; D gene ambiguous. V was cut by 0 bases and J by 1 base, with 7 bases left in between. This CDR3 has 14 amino acids. Per the germline V gene, CDR1 is SGHRS and CDR2 is YFSETQ. This chain's CDR3 is CASSLVGRNTEAFF. DNA for the CDR3: TGCGCCAGCAGCTTGGTAGGGCGGAACACTGAAGCTTTCTTT. Full variable domain (remainder filled in from reference TRBV5-1 and TRBJ1-1): KAGVTQTPRYLIKTRGQQVTLSCSPISGHRSVSWYQQTPGQGLQFLFEYFSETQRNKGNFPGRFSGRQFSNSRSEMNVSTLELGDSALYLCASSLVGRNTEAFFGQGTRLTVV.

This chain connects TRBV10-3 to TRBJ2-5, with D perhaps matching TRBD2 (11 bases). The CDR3 extends over 19 amino acids. The ends were cut back, 4 bases at V and 5 bases at J, with 29 bases in the middle. Germline V CDR1 and CDR2: ENHRY, SYGVKD. The CDR3 bases are TGTGCCATCAGTGGGACAGGGGGTTCTAGCGGGAGGCCCCGGGAGACCCAGTACTTC. Protein sequence: CAISGTGGSSGRPRETQYF.

The V gene is TRBV7-9, the J gene TRBJ1-5, with 7 bases aligning to TRBD1. The trim removed 8 bases at V and 3 bases at J, leaving 4 bases unmatched. The CDR3 is 13 amino acids. Germline CDR1 reads SEHNR; CDR2 reads FQNEAQ (reference sequence). CDR3 nucleotide sequence: TGTGCCAGCGGAGACAGGGACAATCAGCCCCAGCATTTT. This translates into CASGDRDNQPQHF.

The chain has TRBV7-2 and TRBJ1-1, with a possible D match to TRBD1 (5 bases). Germline V CDR1 and CDR2: SGHTA, FQGNSA. This CDR3 is 14 amino acids long. V lost 4 bases to trimming and J lost 6 bases, with 15 bases between them. CDR3 loop: CASSWSGYKSEAFF. CDR3 coding DNA: TGTGCCAGCAGCTGGTCAGGGTATAAATCTGAAGCTTTCTTT.

This chain joins TRBV12-2 and TRBJ1-5; the table's D gene call, TRBD1, was not cross checked with the DNA. TRBV12-2 is a recognized pseudogene. CDR3 size: 16 residues. CDR3 protein: CASRLGQGLSNQPQHF. As DNA, the CDR3 is TGTGCAAGTCGCTTAGGACAGGGTTTGAGCAATCAGCCCCAGCATTTT.

The chain joins TRBV6-1 to TRBJ1-4, with 10 bases lining up with TRBD1. CDR3 length: 17 residues. V shed 1 base and J 1 base; nucleotides not matched to a gene: 3. Germline CDR1 and CDR2: MNHNS and SASEGT. The CDR3 is CASSEVDRGETNEKLFF. CDR3 nucleotides: TGTGCCAGCAGTGAAGTGGACAGGGGGGAAACTAATGAAAAACTGTTTTTT.

The chain links TRBV5-1 to TRBJ1-2; 8 bases map to TRBD1. The germline V gene has CDR1 SGHRS and CDR2 YFSETQ. V was clipped by 4 bases and J by 8 bases; unmatched bases: 13. This CDR3 is built from 15 residues. The CDR3, as DNA: TGCGCCAGCAGCAGACTAGGACAGGGCACGGGGGGCTACACCTTC. Translating gives CASSRLGQGTGGYTF.

This clone was detected once. This chain's CDR3 is CASSLASLTDGYTF. CDR3 nucleotides: TGCGCCAGCAGCTTGGCCTCATTGACAGATGGCTACACCTTC. The V call is TRBV5-1, the J call TRBJ1-2; perhaps TRBD1 as D (5 bases). Per the germline V gene, CDR1 is SGHRS and CDR2 is YFSETQ. The CDR3 is 14 amino acids. V was shortened by 0 bases and J by 6 bases, with 12 bases between the two germline ends.

This clone has just one count. The chain has TRBV27 and TRBJ2-6; the D is unclear. V shed 3 bases and J shed 0 bases, with 3 bases lying between them. The germline gives CDR1 MNHEY, CDR2 SMNVEV (reference sequence). This CDR3 comprises 14 residues. This CDR3 is CASSLYSGANVLTF. The CDR3 DNA reads as TGTGCCAGCAGTTTGTACTCTGGGGCCAACGTCCTGACTTTC. The entire variable domain, with the rest obtained from reference TRBV27 and TRBJ2-6, is as follows: EAQVTQNPRYLITVTGKKLTVTCSQNMNHEYMSWYRQDPGLGLRQIYYSMNVEVTDKGDVPEGYKVSRKEKRNFPLILESPSPNQTSLYFCASSLYSGANVLTFGAGSRLTVL.

The chain carries TRBV19 and TRBJ1-1, with 9 bases lining up with TRBD1. The CDR3 covers 17 residues. After removal of 8 bases from V and 1 base from J, the junction contained 14 bases not matched to a gene. In germline, CDR1 is LNHDA, CDR2 SQIVND (reference sequence). DNA of the CDR3: TGTGCCAGTTCGAATAAACAGGGGGCGCTTAAGAACACTGAAGCTTTCTTT. The encoded protein is CASSNKQGALKNTEAFF.

The rearrangement joins TRBV4-2 to TRBJ1-3; the D gene is possibly TRBD1 (6 bases). The CDR3 sequence is 16 residues long. Per germline, CDR1 LGHNA and CDR2 YNFKEQ. Trimming took off 2 bases at V and 0 bases at J, with 11 bases between the two ends. CDR3 protein: CASSQSDRSSGNTIYF. CDR3 DNA: TGTGCCAGCAGCCAATCCGACAGGAGCTCTGGAAACACCATATATTTT.

The V gene is TRBV4-1, the J gene TRBJ2-1; D remains ambiguous. Germline V gene lookup returns CDR1 MGHRA and CDR2 YSYEKL. The CDR3 consists of 14 residues. Between the trimmed V and J ends, which lost 1 base and 3 bases, there was a span of 7 bases. CDR3 protein: CASSQGAIYNEQFF. DNA of the CDR3: TGCGCCAGCAGCCAAGGGGCTATCTACAATGAGCAGTTCTTC.

This chain uses TRBV10-3 with TRBJ1-2; 10 positions match TRBD1. Germline loops: CDR1 ENHRY, CDR2 SYGVKD. The V segment lost 3 bases and the J segment 8 bases; nucleotides outside the gene matches: 15. This CDR3 comprises 17 residues. The CDR3 DNA follows: TGTGCCATCAGTGACCCTGAACCGGGACAGGGGCTACGAGGCTACACCTTC. Its protein product is CAISDPEPGQGLRGYTF.

V and J are TRBV11-1 and TRBJ1-2; 8 bases agree with TRBD1. Germline V gene data show CDR1 as SGHAT and CDR2 as FQDESV (reference sequence). The junction had 12 bases not matched to a gene; V was cut back by 5 bases and J by 4 bases. CDR3 length: 16 residues. For the CDR3, the DNA is TGTGCCAGCAGCCTAAAAGGCGCGGGGACAGGCTATGGCTACACCTTC. Translation gives CASSLKGAGTGYGYTF.

This rearrangement joins TRBV7-9 to TRBJ2-5; either TRBD1 or TRBD2 may supply D (5 bases each). This CDR3 contains 14 residues. Germline V gene lookup returns CDR1 SEHNR and CDR2 FQNEAQ (reference sequence). Trimming removed 2 bases at V and 2 bases at J, with 9 bases between. CDR3 nucleotides: TGTGCCAGCAGCTTACTTGGGGGTCAAGAGACCCAGTACTTC. It encodes CASSLLGGQETQYF.

The rearrangement joins TRBV24-1 to TRBJ1-5; 9 nucleotides align to TRBD1. Germline trimming cut 4 bases from V and 1 base from J; bases unmatched to any gene: 1. Germline V gene data show CDR1 as KGHDR and CDR2 as SFDVKD. CDR3 length: 15 residues. The DNA for the CDR3 is TGTGCCACCAGTGAACAGGGGGCCAGCAATCAGCCCCAGCATTTT. Protein: CATSEQGASNQPQHF.

V and J are TRBV9 and TRBJ2-3, with D perhaps matching TRBD2 (7 bases). CDR1 and CDR2 from the germline V gene are SGDLS and YYNGEE. The CDR3 consists of 16 residues. The V end was cut by 0 bases, the J end by 4 bases, with 15 bases between. CDR3 nucleotides: TGTGCCAGCAGCGTAGGAGCAACAGGGAGGGCAGATACGCAGTATTTT. It is translated as CASSVGATGRADTQYF.

V is TRBV5-1 and J is TRBJ1-2; D may be TRBD1 (6 bases). V dropped 2 bases and J dropped 7 bases, with 15 bases sitting between them. There are 14 residues in the CDR3. The V gene's germline CDR1 is SGHRS and CDR2 YFSETQ. The chain's CDR3 is CASSLQGAFSGYTF. For the CDR3, the DNA is TGCGCCAGCAGCTTACAGGGTGCGTTTAGTGGCTACACCTTC.

To note about this clone: Relative to the germline gene, one junction end is altered; a read error may explain this. The V gene is TRBV12-3 or TRBV12-4, the J gene TRBJ2-1; TRBD1 might be the D (6 bases). CDR3 length equals 13 residues. CDR3 loop: CASRSSSGAEPVF. CDR3 sequence (DNA): TGTGCCAGCAGGTCTAGTTCAGGGGCTGAACCGGTCTTC.

This sequence joins TRBV28 and TRBJ2-3, with D tentatively TRBD1 or TRBD2 (5 bases each). The V gene's germline CDR1 is MDHEN and CDR2 SYDVKM. The CDR3 consists of 12 residues. V lost 6 bases and J 5 bases, leaving 9 bases between the germline ends. CDR3 sequence (DNA): TGTGCCAGCAGCTGGGGGATAGATACGCAGTATTTT. This sequence encodes CASSWGIDTQYF.

V and J are TRBV29-1 and TRBJ2-5; weak D call: TRBD1 (5 bases). The CDR3 length is 14 residues. CDR1 is SQVTM and CDR2 is ANQGSEA in the germline V gene. The V end lost 7 bases, the J end lost 2 bases, and 17 bases lay between the germline ends. The CDR3: CSGRQWTSQETQYF. Written as DNA, the CDR3 is TGCAGCGGCCGACAGTGGACATCTCAAGAGACCCAGTACTTC.

The rearrangement links TRBV5-8 to TRBJ1-1, with D perhaps TRBD1 (5 bases). CDR1 is SGHTS, CDR2 YDEGEE, per germline. V lost 10 bases to trimming and J lost 10 bases, with 23 bases between them. The CDR3 is 13 amino acids. CDR3 region: CAGQKRLDSPAFF. Here the CDR3 DNA reads TGTGCCGGACAAAAAAGACTGGACTCCCCAGCTTTCTTT.

The chain employs TRBV6-4 and TRBJ2-1, with TRBD1 matching over 8 bases. Germline CDR1 and CDR2: MRHNA and SNTAGT. This CDR3 has 14 residues. J gave up 3 bases and V 3 bases, and 1 base lay outside the gene matches. The CDR3 bases are TGTGCCAGCAGTGAACAGGGGGGCTACAATGAGCAGTTCTTC. Residues: CASSEQGGYNEQFF.